Listed below are T cell receptor beta chains from one sample, sequenced in a study of early T cells in non-severe SARS-CoV-2 infection. TCRdb reanalysed the 5' RACE reads using MiXCR and keeps one entry per CDR3 protein. The sample shows 100,000 or so distinct CDR3 sequences, roughly 15% of them seen only once. The sequenced sample was whole blood, obtained at baseline. The receptors stem from an adult who was a healthcare worker with PCR-confirmed SARS-CoV-2 infection or an uninfected control (not recorded which). Both conserved end residues are part of each CDR3. The D gene is left open where the match is weak. Clone sizes are given selectively: once, few, many, or a class where the clone is expanded.

abundance: -
v_gene: TRBV18
d_gene: -
j_gene: TRBJ2-2
CDR3aa: CASSPPGSTNTGELFF
CDR3nt: TGTGCCAGCTCACCACCCGGGAGTACGAACACCGGGGAGCTGTTTTTT

abundance: -
v_gene: TRBV15
d_gene: -
j_gene: TRBJ1-6
CDR3aa: CATSRDIRGSNSPLHF
CDR3nt: TGTGCCACCAGCAGAGATATACGGGGGTCGAATTCACCCCTCCACTTT

abundance: once
v_gene: TRBV6-1
d_gene: -
j_gene: TRBJ2-2
CDR3aa: CASSEARNTGELFF
CDR3nt: TGTGCCAGCAGTGAAGCCCGGAACACCGGGGAGCTGTTTTTT

abundance: -
v_gene: TRBV12-3/TRBV12-4
d_gene: -
j_gene: TRBJ2-7
CDR3aa: CASSLYARAYEQYF
CDR3nt: TGTGCCAGCAGTTTATACGCTAGAGCCTACGAGCAGTACTTC

abundance: -
v_gene: TRBV7-9
d_gene: -
j_gene: TRBJ2-7
CDR3aa: CATTGRGYEQYF
CDR3nt: TGTGCCACTACGGGCAGGGGCTACGAGCAGTACTTC

abundance: few
v_gene: TRBV7-9
d_gene: -
j_gene: TRBJ2-7
CDR3aa: CASTPDGPGEQYF
CDR3nt: TGTGCCAGCACCCCGGACGGTCCCGGCGAGCAGTACTTC

abundance: few
v_gene: TRBV20-1
d_gene: -
j_gene: TRBJ2-7
CDR3aa: CSGADSYEQYF
CDR3nt: TGCAGTGGAGCGGACTCCTACGAGCAGTACTTC

abundance: -
v_gene: TRBV5-1
d_gene: TRBD1
j_gene: TRBJ2-3
CDR3aa: CASSPGQPQRVADTQYF
CDR3nt: TGCGCCAGCAGCCCGGGACAGCCCCAACGGGTCGCAGATACGCAGTATTTT

abundance: many
v_gene: TRBV4-1
d_gene: -
j_gene: TRBJ2-7
CDR3aa: CASSQEYRDYEQYF
CDR3nt: TGCGCCAGCAGCCAAGAATATCGGGACTACGAGCAGTACTTC

abundance: -
v_gene: TRBV28
d_gene: -
j_gene: TRBJ1-1
CDR3aa: CASSPGRYTEAFF
CDR3nt: TGTGCCAGCAGTCCCGGCAGATACACTGAAGCTTTCTTT

abundance: -
v_gene: TRBV24-1
d_gene: -
j_gene: TRBJ2-1
CDR3aa: CATSDPAANEQFF
CDR3nt: TGTGCCACCAGTGACCCTGCCGCCAATGAGCAGTTCTTC

abundance: -
v_gene: TRBV20-1
d_gene: -
j_gene: TRBJ2-3
CDR3aa: CSASRVPSTDTQYF
CDR3nt: TGCAGTGCTAGTAGGGTCCCTAGCACAGATACGCAGTATTTT

abundance: -
v_gene: TRBV24-1
d_gene: TRBD1
j_gene: TRBJ1-1
CDR3aa: CATHSGTGDTEAFF
CDR3nt: TGTGCCACCCATTCCGGGACAGGGGACACTGAAGCTTTCTTT

abundance: -
v_gene: TRBV6-2/TRBV6-3
d_gene: -
j_gene: TRBJ1-2
CDR3aa: CASSYSIQGGSSSYGYTF
CDR3nt: TGTGCCAGCAGTTACTCGATCCAAGGAGGGTCGAGCTCCTATGGCTACACCTTC

abundance: -
v_gene: TRBV6-1
d_gene: -
j_gene: TRBJ1-4
CDR3aa: CASSDVKQGGGEKLFF
CDR3nt: TGTGCCAGCAGTGATGTCAAACAGGGAGGGGGAGAAAAACTGTTTTTT

abundance: -
v_gene: TRBV4-3
d_gene: -
j_gene: TRBJ2-6
CDR3aa: CASSQEGLTSGANVLTF
CDR3nt: TGCGCCAGCAGCCAAGAAGGTCTAACCTCTGGGGCCAACGTCCTGACTTTC

abundance: few
v_gene: TRBV12-3/TRBV12-4
d_gene: -
j_gene: TRBJ1-4
CDR3aa: CASSRGTNEKLFF
CDR3nt: TGTGCCAGCAGTCGGGGGACTAATGAAAAACTGTTTTTT

abundance: -
v_gene: TRBV9
d_gene: TRBD2
j_gene: TRBJ2-1
CDR3aa: CASSVTSGPYNEQFF
CDR3nt: TGTGCCAGCAGCGTCACTAGCGGGCCTTACAATGAGCAGTTCTTC

abundance: many
v_gene: TRBV29-1
d_gene: -
j_gene: TRBJ2-4
CDR3aa: CSASRENIQYF
CDR3nt: TGCAGCGCCTCCAGGGAAAACATTCAGTACTTC

abundance: -
v_gene: TRBV4-3
d_gene: TRBD2
j_gene: TRBJ2-1
CDR3aa: CASSQDSAGDANQFF
CDR3nt: TGCGCCAGCAGCCAAGATTCTGCGGGAGATGCTAATCAGTTCTTC

abundance: -
v_gene: TRBV7-9
d_gene: -
j_gene: TRBJ2-3
CDR3aa: CASSRPGLTDTQYF
CDR3nt: TGTGCCAGCAGCCGCCCGGGACTCACAGATACGCAGTATTTT

abundance: few
v_gene: TRBV2
d_gene: TRBD1
j_gene: TRBJ1-5
CDR3aa: CASSEGQGGQPQHF
CDR3nt: TGTGCCAGCAGTGAAGGACAGGGAGGTCAGCCCCAGCATTTT

abundance: -
v_gene: TRBV18
d_gene: TRBD1
j_gene: TRBJ2-2
CDR3aa: CASSPRTGETGELFF
CDR3nt: TGTGCCAGCTCACCACGTACAGGGGAAACCGGGGAGCTGTTTTTT

abundance: few
v_gene: TRBV20-1
d_gene: TRBD2
j_gene: TRBJ2-7
CDR3aa: CSARWEGAGRGRYEQYF
CDR3nt: TGCAGTGCTAGATGGGAGGGTGCGGGGAGAGGAAGGTACGAGCAGTACTTC

abundance: many
v_gene: TRBV18
d_gene: -
j_gene: TRBJ1-5
CDR3aa: CASSPPSGGSNQPQHF
CDR3nt: TGTGCCAGCTCACCACCGTCGGGCGGGAGCAATCAGCCCCAGCATTTT

abundance: few
v_gene: TRBV11-1
d_gene: -
j_gene: TRBJ2-1
CDR3aa: CASSFRGKEFF
CDR3nt: TGTGCCAGCAGCTTCAGGGGAAAGGAGTTCTTC

abundance: few
v_gene: TRBV18
d_gene: -
j_gene: TRBJ1-3
CDR3aa: CASSPPPGGTNTIYF
CDR3nt: TGTGCCAGCTCACCACCGCCCGGGGGAACAAACACCATATATTTT

abundance: -
v_gene: TRBV28
d_gene: TRBD2
j_gene: TRBJ2-2
CDR3aa: CASSLFAGREDGENTGELFF
CDR3nt: TGTGCCAGCAGTTTATTTGCAGGGCGGGAGGATGGAGAGAACACCGGGGAGCTGTTTTTT

abundance: -
v_gene: TRBV6-1
d_gene: TRBD1
j_gene: TRBJ1-2
CDR3aa: CASRSGQALYTF
CDR3nt: TGTGCCAGCAGATCCGGACAGGCCCTCTACACCTTC

abundance: few
v_gene: TRBV7-4
d_gene: -
j_gene: TRBJ1-1
CDR3aa: CASSFDKGAFF
CDR3nt: TGTGCCAGCAGCTTTGACAAGGGAGCTTTCTTT